This TCR beta chain was captured by sequencing in a study of T cells after posttransplantation cyclophosphamide. Overall study results and limits: Recipient CMV seropositivity and CMV reactivation strongly tracked TRB clonality. Later blood repertoires were often dominated by clones from the donor CD8+ memory compartment.

About this clone itself: Antigen: not known.

Germline assignment: CDR1 SGHDT and CDR2 YYEEEE. The CDR3 is 15 amino acids. V shed 4 bases and J 3 bases; nucleotides not matched to a gene: 3. Sequencing was performed with immunoSEQ multiplex PCR; in TCRdb, only in-frame clones are kept and a portion is missing. Altogether approximately 450 clones are present, about 91% being singletons, with the ten largest covering 5% to 6%. A marrow graft followed busulfan-fludarabine conditioning, with cyclophosphamide on days +3 and +4. The J gene is TRBJ2-3, the V gene TRBV5-6, with 12 bases aligning to TRBD2. Material: CD4+ T cells sorted from blood, obtained after allogeneic stem cell transplant with posttransplant cyclophosphamide. The receptor was derived from a female patient aged 50-60 years who received an allogeneic stem cell transplant from a related donor, was CMV-positive, and had no GVHD. Some T cells may be provided by the graft donor. The CDR3 loop is CASSPLAGGTDTQYF. In DNA, the CDR3 is TGTGCCAGCAGCCCTCTAGCGGGGGGGACAGATACGCAGTATTTT.